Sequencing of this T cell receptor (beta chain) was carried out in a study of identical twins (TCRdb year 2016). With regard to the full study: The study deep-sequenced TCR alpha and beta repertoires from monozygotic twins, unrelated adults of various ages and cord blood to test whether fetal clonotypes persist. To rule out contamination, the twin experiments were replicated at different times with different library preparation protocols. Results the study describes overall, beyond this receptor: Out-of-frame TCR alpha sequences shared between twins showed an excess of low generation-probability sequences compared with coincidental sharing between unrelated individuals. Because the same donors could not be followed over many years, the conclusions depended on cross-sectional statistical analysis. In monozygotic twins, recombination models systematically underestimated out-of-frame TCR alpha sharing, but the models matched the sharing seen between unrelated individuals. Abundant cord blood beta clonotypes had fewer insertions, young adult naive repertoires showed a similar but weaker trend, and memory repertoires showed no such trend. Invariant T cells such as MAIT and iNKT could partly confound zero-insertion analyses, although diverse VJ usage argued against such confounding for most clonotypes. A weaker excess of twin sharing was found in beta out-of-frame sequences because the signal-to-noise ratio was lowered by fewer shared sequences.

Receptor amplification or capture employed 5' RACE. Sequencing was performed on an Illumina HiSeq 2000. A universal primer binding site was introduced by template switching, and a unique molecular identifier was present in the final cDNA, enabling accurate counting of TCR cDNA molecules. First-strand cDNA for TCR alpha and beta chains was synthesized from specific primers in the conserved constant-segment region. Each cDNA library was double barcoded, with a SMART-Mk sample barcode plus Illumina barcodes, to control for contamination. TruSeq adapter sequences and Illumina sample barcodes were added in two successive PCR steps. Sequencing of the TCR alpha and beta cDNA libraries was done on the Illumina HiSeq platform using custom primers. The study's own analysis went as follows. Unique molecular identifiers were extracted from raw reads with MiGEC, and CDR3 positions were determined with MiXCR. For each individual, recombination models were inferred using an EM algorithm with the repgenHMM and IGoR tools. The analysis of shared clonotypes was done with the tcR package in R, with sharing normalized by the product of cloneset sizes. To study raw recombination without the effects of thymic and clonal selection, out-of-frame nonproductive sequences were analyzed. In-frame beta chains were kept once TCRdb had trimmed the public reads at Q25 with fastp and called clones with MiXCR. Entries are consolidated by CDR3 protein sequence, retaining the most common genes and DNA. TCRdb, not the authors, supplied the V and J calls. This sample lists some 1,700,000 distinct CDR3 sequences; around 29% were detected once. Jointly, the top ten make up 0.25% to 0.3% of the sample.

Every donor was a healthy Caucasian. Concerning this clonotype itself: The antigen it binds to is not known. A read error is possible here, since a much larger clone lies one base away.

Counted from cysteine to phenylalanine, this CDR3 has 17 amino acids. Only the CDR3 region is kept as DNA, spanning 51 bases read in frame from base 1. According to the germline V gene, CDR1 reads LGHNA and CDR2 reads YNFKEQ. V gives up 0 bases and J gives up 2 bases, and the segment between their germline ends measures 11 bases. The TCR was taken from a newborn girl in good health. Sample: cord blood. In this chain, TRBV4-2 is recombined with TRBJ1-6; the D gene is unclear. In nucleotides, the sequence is TGTGCCAGCAGCCAAGATGTTTACAGCCCCTATAATTCACCCCTCCACTTT. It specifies CASSQDVYSPYNSPLHF.